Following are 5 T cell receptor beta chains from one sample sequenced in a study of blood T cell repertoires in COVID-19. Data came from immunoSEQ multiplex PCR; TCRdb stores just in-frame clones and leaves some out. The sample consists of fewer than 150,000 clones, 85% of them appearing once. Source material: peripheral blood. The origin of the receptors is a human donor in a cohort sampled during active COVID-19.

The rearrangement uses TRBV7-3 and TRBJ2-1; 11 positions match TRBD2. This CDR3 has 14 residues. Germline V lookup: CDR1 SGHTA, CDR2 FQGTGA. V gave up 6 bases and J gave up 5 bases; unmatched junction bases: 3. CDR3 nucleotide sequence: TGTGCCAGCAGGACTAGCGGGACCAACAATGAGCAGTTCTTC. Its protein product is CASRTSGTNNEQFF.

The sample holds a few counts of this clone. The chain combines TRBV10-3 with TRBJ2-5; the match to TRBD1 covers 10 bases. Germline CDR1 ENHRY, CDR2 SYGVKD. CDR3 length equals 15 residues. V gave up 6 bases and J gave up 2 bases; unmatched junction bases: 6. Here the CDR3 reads CAISGDRGQQETQYF. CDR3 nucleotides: TGTGCCATCAGCGGGGACAGGGGACAACAAGAGACCCAGTACTTC.

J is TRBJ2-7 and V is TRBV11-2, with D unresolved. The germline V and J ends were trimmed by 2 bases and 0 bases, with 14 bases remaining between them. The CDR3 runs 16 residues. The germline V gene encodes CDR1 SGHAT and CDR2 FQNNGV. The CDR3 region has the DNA TGTGCCAGCAGCTTATTGAGACAACTCATCTCCTACGAGCAGTACTTC. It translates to CASSLLRQLISYEQYF.

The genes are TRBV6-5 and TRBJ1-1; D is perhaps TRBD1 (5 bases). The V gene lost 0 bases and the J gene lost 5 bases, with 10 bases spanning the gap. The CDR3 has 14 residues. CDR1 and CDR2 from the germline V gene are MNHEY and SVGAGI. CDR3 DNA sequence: TGTGCCAGCAGTTACTCTGGGGCGCGGACTGAAGCTTTCTTT. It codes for CASSYSGARTEAFF.

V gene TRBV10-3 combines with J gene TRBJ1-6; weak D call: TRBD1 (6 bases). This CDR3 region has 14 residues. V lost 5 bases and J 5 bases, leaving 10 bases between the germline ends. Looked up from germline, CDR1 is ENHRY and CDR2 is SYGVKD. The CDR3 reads CAISSGTNNSPLHF. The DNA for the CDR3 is TGTGCCATCAGTTCCGGGACAAATAATTCACCCCTCCACTTT.